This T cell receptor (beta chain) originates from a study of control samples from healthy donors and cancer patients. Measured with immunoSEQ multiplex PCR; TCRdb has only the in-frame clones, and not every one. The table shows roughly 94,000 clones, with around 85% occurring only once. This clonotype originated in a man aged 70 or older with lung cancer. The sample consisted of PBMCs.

CDR3 bases: TGTGCCAGCAGTCCGTGGGGGGGAGTAGATACGCAGTATTTT. Translation: CASSPWGGVDTQYF. This chain joins TRBV27 and TRBJ2-3; 7 nucleotides match TRBD2. CDR3 size: 14 residues. V shed 5 bases, J shed 5 bases, and the junction held 7 bases outside the gene matches. Germline lookup yields CDR1 MNHEY and CDR2 SMNVEV (reference sequence).